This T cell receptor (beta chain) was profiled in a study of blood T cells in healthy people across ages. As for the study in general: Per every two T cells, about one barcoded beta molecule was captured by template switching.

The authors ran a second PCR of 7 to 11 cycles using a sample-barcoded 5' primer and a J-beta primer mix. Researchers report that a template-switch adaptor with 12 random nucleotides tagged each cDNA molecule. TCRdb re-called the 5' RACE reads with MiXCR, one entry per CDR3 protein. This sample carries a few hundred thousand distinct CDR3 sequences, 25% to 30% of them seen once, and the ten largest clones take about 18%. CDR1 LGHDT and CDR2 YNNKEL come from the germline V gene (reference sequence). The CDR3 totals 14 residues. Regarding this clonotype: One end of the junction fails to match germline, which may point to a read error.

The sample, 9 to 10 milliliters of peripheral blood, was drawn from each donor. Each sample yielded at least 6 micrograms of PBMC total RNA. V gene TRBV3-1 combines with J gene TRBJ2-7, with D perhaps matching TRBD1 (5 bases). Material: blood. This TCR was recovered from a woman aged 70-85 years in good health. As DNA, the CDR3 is TGTGCCAGCGGCCAAAAGGGGCGCGGTTACGAGCAGTACTTC. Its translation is CASGQKGRGYEQYF.